This TCR beta chain was sequenced during a study of regulatory T cells in long-lasting Graves disease. Time point reported: newly diagnosed GD, antithyroid drugs for less than 3 months. Preparation of the TCR library used RNA extracted from PBMCs. This clonotype was observed at least ten times. Arm-PCR of CDR3 regions and iRepertoire HTBI primers were the basis on which TCR beta libraries were built. Each CDR3 protein gets one entry after TCRdb re-called the multiplex PCR reads with MiXCR. The sample has some 490,000 distinct CDR3 sequences, more than 10% seen once. This same sample was also taken into another study, of T cells in Graves' hyperthyroidism and ophthalmopathy.

This clonotype was obtained from a woman aged 25-40 years with Graves disease. This specimen was peripheral blood mononuclear cells (PBMCs), taken at new diagnosis, from a patient treated with antithyroid drugs.

CDR3 sequence reads: CASTPRGSSYNSPLHF. In DNA, the CDR3 is TGTGCCAGCACCCCGCGGGGTAGCTCCTATAATTCACCCCTCCACTTT. The chain combines TRBV2 with TRBJ1-6; D is uncertain. CDR1 and CDR2 (germline): SNHLY, FYNNEI. V was pared by 7 bases and J by 0 bases, with 13 bases between. The length of the CDR3 is 16 residues.